Presented here are 27 T cell receptor beta chains from one specimen sequenced in a study of CD8+CD57+ T cells in acquired aplastic anemia. Genomic DNA provided the template from which TCR beta VDJ and CDR3 profiles were obtained. TCRdb ran MiXCR on the reads and lists one entry per CDR3 protein. The table records 310,000 or so distinct CDR3 sequences, 56% of them present only once. In patients chosen for sequencing, flow cytometry had shown CD8+CD57+ cell expansion. Sequencing used sorted CD4+, CD8+, or CD8+CD57+ T cells (not recorded which) from PBMCs. The receptors were gathered from a human donor with aplastic anemia.

The chain recombines TRBV9 with TRBJ2-1; 12 bases agree with TRBD2. The CDR3 spans 16 residues. Germline V gives CDR1 SGDLS, CDR2 YYNGEE. V gave up 4 bases and J gave up 5 bases; unmatched junction bases: 7. DNA of the CDR3: TGTGCCAGCAGCACGCGGACTAGCGGGGTAAACAATGAGCAGTTCTTC. Its protein product is CASSTRTSGVNNEQFF.

This rearrangement joins TRBV6-5 to TRBJ2-6; D not resolved. With 10 bases removed from V and 5 bases from J, the gap between germline ends came to 18 bases. The germline V gene encodes CDR1 MNHEY and CDR2 SVGAGI. The CDR3 sequence is 15 residues long. CDR3 in DNA: TGTGCCACCACACGAGCCTCCGCCCGGGCCAACGTCCTGACTTTC. Residues: CATTRASARANVLTF.

In the case of this clonotype: With a much larger clone just one base away, this may be a read error. This rearrangement joins TRBV7-9 to TRBJ1-4; D is unresolved. V dropped 6 bases and J dropped 3 bases, with 8 bases sitting between them. This CDR3 region has 13 residues. Looked up from germline, CDR1 is SEHNR and CDR2 is FQNEAQ (reference sequence). The CDR3 DNA is TGTGCCAGCAGAGACGCATCTAATGAAAAACTGTTTTTT. Translated: CASRDASNEKLFF.

Comments on this clonotype: This CDR3 fails to terminate in the conserved phenylalanine or tryptophan, so it likely reflects a read error. This chain joins TRBV5-1 and TRBJ2-3; perhaps TRBD2 as D (7 bases). From germline, CDR1 is SGHRS and CDR2 YFSETQ. CDR3 length: 17 residues. The CDR3 loop reads CASTLGGQVASTDTQYL. CDR3 DNA sequence: TGCGCCAGCACCTTGGGGGGGCAGGTGGCTAGCACAGATACGCAGTATCTT.

This clonotype was observed at least ten times. The chain uses TRBV7-9 and TRBJ2-1; D call uncertain. V was trimmed by 0 bases and J by 9 bases, leaving 6 bases between them. The CDR3 has 12 amino acids. From germline, CDR1 is SEHNR and CDR2 FQNEAQ (reference sequence). The CDR3, as DNA: TGTGCCAGCAGCTTAGCATTCGGTGAGCAGTTCTTC. It yields the protein CASSLAFGEQFF.

As DNA, the CDR3 is TGTGCCAGCAGCCCGGACAGGGCCGCCTACGAGCAGTACTTC. Its protein is CASSPDRAAYEQYF. The chain is built from TRBV7-2 and TRBJ2-7, with TRBD1 identical over 8 bases. The germline gives CDR1 SGHTA, CDR2 FQGNSA. The J segment lost 2 bases and the V segment lost 5 bases, leaving 5 bases of the junction unmatched. This CDR3 contains 14 residues.

The rearrangement joins TRBV10-3 to TRBJ2-3; D gene uncertain. The V end was cut by 10 bases, the J end by 1 base, with 12 bases between. The CDR3 sequence is 13 residues long. Germline CDR1 is ENHRY and CDR2 is SYGVKD. CDR3 in amino acids: CATNGGGTDTQYF. In DNA, the CDR3 is TGTGCCACAAACGGCGGAGGCACAGATACGCAGTATTTT.

This clonotype was recorded many times. This chain connects TRBV3-1 to TRBJ2-3; a possible D gene is TRBD2 (6 bases). Germline CDR1 is LGHDT and CDR2 is YNNKEL (reference sequence). CDR3 length: 13 residues. Trimming left V 1 base short and J 10 bases short, with 12 bases between. Here the CDR3 reads CASSQVAAGSQYF. CDR3 coding DNA: TGTGCCAGCAGCCAAGTTGCGGCGGGGTCGCAGTATTTT.

This sequence joins TRBV15 and TRBJ1-3; no clear D. Germline V lookup: CDR1 LNHNV, CDR2 YYDKDF (reference sequence). CDR3 length equals 12 residues. V was pared by 7 bases and J by 4 bases, with 8 bases between. This chain's CDR3 is CATTNFGNTIYF. In nucleotides, the CDR3 is TGTGCCACCACCAATTTCGGAAACACCATATATTTT.

The rearrangement links TRBV5-8 to TRBJ2-5, with D unclear. The V end was cut by 6 bases, the J end by 2 bases, with 17 bases between. Germline V CDR1 and CDR2: SGHTS, YDEGEE. This CDR3 has 15 amino acids. This CDR3 is CASMLTQTGQETQYF. In DNA form, the CDR3 reads TGTGCCAGCATGCTGACCCAGACGGGTCAAGAGACCCAGTACTTC.

This rearrangement joins TRBV20-1 to TRBJ1-5; 7 bases align to TRBD1. The CDR3 spans 13 residues. The ends lost 4 bases at V and 9 bases at J; junction bases unmatched: 9. From germline, CDR1 is DFQATT and CDR2 SNEGSKA (reference sequence). In DNA, the CDR3 is TGCAGTGCTACCGACAGGGTTCCGTGGCCCCAGCATTTT. It is translated as CSATDRVPWPQHF.

This clonotype was seen ten or more times. This sequence joins TRBV7-9 and TRBJ2-2; D is unresolved. The V and J ends lost 5 bases and 7 bases respectively, with 2 bases between them. This CDR3 spans 10 amino acids. CDR1 and CDR2 (germline): SEHNR, FQNEAQ (reference sequence). The CDR3 DNA is TGTGCCAGCAGCCTCGGGGAGCTGTTTTTT. It yields the protein CASSLGELFF.

The chain's CDR3 is CSARAQSVDTQYF. Here the CDR3 DNA reads TGCAGTGCTAGAGCCCAATCTGTAGATACGCAGTATTTT. This rearrangement joins TRBV20-1 to TRBJ2-3; D call uncertain. This CDR3 spans 13 amino acids. Germline values: CDR1 DFQATT, CDR2 SNEGSKA (reference sequence). V lost 1 base to trimming and J lost 5 bases, with 10 bases between them.

The rearrangement joins TRBV9 to TRBJ1-1, with TRBD1 matching over 10 bases. V trimming: 4 bases; J trimming: 0 bases; junction bases outside the gene matches: 6. The length of the CDR3 is 16 residues. Germline CDR1 is SGDLS and CDR2 is YYNGEE. In DNA, the CDR3 is TGTGCCAGCAGCCAAGGACAGGGGGAAATGAACACTGAAGCTTTCTTT. Protein product: CASSQGQGEMNTEAFF. The variable domain in full, completed from reference TRBV9 and TRBJ1-1, reads DSGVTQTPKHLITATGQRVTLRCSPRSGDLSVYWYQQSLDQGLQFLIQYYNGEERAKGNILERFSAQQFPDLHSELNLSSLELGDSALYFCASSQGQGEMNTEAFFGQGTRLTVV.

The CDR3 nucleotides read TGTGCCAGCAGTTCTAACCTCGGCGTCGATGAGCAGTTCTTC. This codes for CASSSNLGVDEQFF. The V and J genes are TRBV7-9 and TRBJ2-1, with D uncertain. Germline V lookup: CDR1 SEHNR, CDR2 FQNEAQ (reference sequence). V lost 6 bases to trimming and J lost 8 bases, with 17 bases between them. The CDR3 has 14 residues.

This clonotype was detected many times. The V and J genes are TRBV7-9 and TRBJ1-4; D is unresolved. The germline V gene has CDR1 SEHNR and CDR2 FQNEAQ (reference sequence). Deletions cut 1 base from V and 7 bases from J, with 4 bases between. The CDR3 runs to 12 residues. The CDR3 sequence: CASSLDFEKLFF. The CDR3 DNA reads TGTGCCAGCAGCTTAGACTTTGAAAAACTGTTTTTT.

This chain links TRBV2 with TRBJ2-1; possible D gene TRBD2, 5 bases. This CDR3 has 13 residues. With 4 bases removed from V and 7 bases from J, the gap between germline ends came to 11 bases. Germline CDR1 and CDR2: SNHLY and FYNNEI. In DNA form, the CDR3 reads TGTGCCAGCAGTGGGGCAGGCGGGAATGAGCAGTTCTTC. Translated: CASSGAGGNEQFF.

This clonotype has at least ten counts. The chain recombines TRBV5-1 with TRBJ1-3; a possible D gene is TRBD1 (6 bases). The CDR3 length is 14 residues. The V and J ends lost 4 bases and 4 bases respectively, with 12 bases between them. Germline V lookup: CDR1 SGHRS, CDR2 YFSETQ. CDR3 DNA sequence: TGCGCCAGCAGCACTGACACAGGGGGAAACACCATATATTTT. Protein: CASSTDTGGNTIYF.

This clonotype was seen only a few times. The genes are TRBV19 and TRBJ2-5; possibly TRBD1 for D (6 bases). The CDR3 has 14 amino acids. V was shortened by 3 bases and J by 4 bases, with 12 bases between the two germline ends. The germline CDR1 and CDR2 sequences are LNHDA and SQIVND (reference sequence). The CDR3 loop is CASSITGSAETQYF. DNA for the CDR3: TGTGCCAGTAGTATTACAGGGTCGGCAGAGACCCAGTACTTC.

The chain is built from TRBV9 and TRBJ2-7; the match to TRBD1 covers 7 bases. The trim removed 4 bases at V and 6 bases at J, leaving 7 bases unmatched. The CDR3 has 13 residues. CDR1 and CDR2 from the germline V gene are SGDLS and YYNGEE. The CDR3 is CASSPRQGTEQYF. For the CDR3, the DNA is TGTGCCAGCAGCCCCCGACAGGGAACCGAGCAGTACTTC. The full variable domain, its missing parts supplied by reference TRBV9 and TRBJ2-7, is DSGVTQTPKHLITATGQRVTLRCSPRSGDLSVYWYQQSLDQGLQFLIQYYNGEERAKGNILERFSAQQFPDLHSELNLSSLELGDSALYFCASSPRQGTEQYFGPGTRLTVT.

This clonotype was counted between two and nine times. The chain is built from TRBV15 and TRBJ2-5; 7 nucleotides line up with TRBD2. V gave up 3 bases and J gave up 3 bases; unmatched junction bases: 4. CDR3 length equals 14 residues. Germline V gene sequence: CDR1 LNHNV, CDR2 YYDKDF (reference sequence). CDR3 residues: CATSRPGTKETQYF. The CDR3 coding sequence is TGTGCCACCAGCAGGCCAGGGACTAAAGAGACCCAGTACTTC.

CDR3 sequence: CASSLAGFREYF. CDR3 in DNA: TGTGCCAGCAGCTTGGCAGGGTTTCGTGAGTACTTC. This chain connects TRBV7-2 to TRBJ2-7; perhaps TRBD1 as D (5 bases). Trimming removed 3 bases from V and 11 bases from J, with 14 bases in between. The germline CDR1 and CDR2 sequences are SGHTA and FQGNSA. The CDR3 covers 12 residues.

J is TRBJ1-1 and V is TRBV15, with 7 nucleotides matching TRBD1. The CDR3 length is 16 residues. Losses at the gene ends were 2 bases for V and 4 bases for J; bases not matched to a gene: 10. Germline V gives CDR1 LNHNV, CDR2 YYDKDF (reference sequence). The CDR3 reads CATSRSRQGGRTEAFF. CDR3 bases: TGTGCCACCAGCAGATCCCGACAGGGTGGTCGCACTGAAGCTTTCTTT.

The chain has TRBV5-1 and TRBJ1-1, with D hard to call. The ends were cut back, 2 bases at V and 2 bases at J, with 10 bases in the middle. The CDR3 runs 14 residues. CDR1 is SGHRS, CDR2 YFSETQ, per germline. CDR3 protein: CASSFGWGNTEAFF. The DNA of the CDR3 is TGCGCCAGCAGCTTCGGGTGGGGAAACACTGAAGCTTTCTTT.

This clonotype was observed at least ten times. The chain recombines TRBV20-1 with TRBJ1-1; possible D gene TRBD1, 6 bases. Germline values: CDR1 DFQATT, CDR2 SNEGSKA (reference sequence). The CDR3 contains 15 residues. The V end was cut by 2 bases, the J end by 7 bases, with 20 bases between. CDR3 coding DNA: TGCAGTGCTAGATCGCAACCGGGACAAGGAGGTGAAGCTTTCTTT. The encoded protein is CSARSQPGQGGEAFF.

The chain couples TRBV7-9 to TRBJ1-1, with D possibly matching TRBD1 (5 bases). Deletions cut 3 bases from V and 3 bases from J, with 11 bases between. The CDR3 loop spans 14 amino acids. Germline V gene lookup returns CDR1 SEHNR and CDR2 FQNEAQ (reference sequence). CDR3 amino acids: CASSFEGWDTEAFF. The CDR3 bases are TGTGCCAGCAGCTTCGAGGGGTGGGACACTGAAGCTTTCTTT. The variable domain in full, completed from reference TRBV7-9 and TRBJ1-1, reads DTGVSQNPRHKITKRGQNVTFRCDPISEHNRLYWYRQTLGQGPEFLTYFQNEAQLEKSRLLSDRFSAERPKGSFSTLEIQRTEQGDSAMYLCASSFEGWDTEAFFGQGTRLTVV.

As for this clonotype: The junction and the germline gene differ at one end; a read error may be behind it. The chain carries TRBV5-4 and TRBJ1-6; D remains unclear. Germline assignment: CDR1 SGHNT and CDR2 YYREEE (reference sequence). The CDR3 is 13 amino acids. The CDR3 DNA follows: TGTGCCAGCAGCTTGGAAGGGCATTCACCCCTCCACTTC. Amino acid sequence: CASSLEGHSPLHF.